A single T cell receptor (beta chain) is shown here with its context. Using immunoSEQ multiplex PCR, the repertoire was profiled, and TCRdb retains in-frame clones only, with some absent. The sample consists of more than 450,000 clones, roughly nine tenths of them appearing once. This sample is drawn from a study of blood T cell repertoires in COVID-19. V lost 0 bases to trimming and J lost 1 base, with 24 bases between them. The CDR3 sequence is 20 residues long. This rearrangement joins TRBV23-1 to TRBJ2-5; a possible D gene is TRBD1 (7 bases). TRBV23-1 is filed as an ORF, its function uncertain. Sequences were obtained from PBMCs or T cells enriched from blood (not recorded which). This TCR was recovered from a woman younger than 30 who had recovered from COVID-19. The chain's CDR3 is CASSQSCELTGRTLQETQYF. Here the CDR3 DNA reads TGCGCCAGCAGTCAATCGTGCGAGTTGACAGGGAGGACCCTCCAAGAGACCCAGTACTTC.